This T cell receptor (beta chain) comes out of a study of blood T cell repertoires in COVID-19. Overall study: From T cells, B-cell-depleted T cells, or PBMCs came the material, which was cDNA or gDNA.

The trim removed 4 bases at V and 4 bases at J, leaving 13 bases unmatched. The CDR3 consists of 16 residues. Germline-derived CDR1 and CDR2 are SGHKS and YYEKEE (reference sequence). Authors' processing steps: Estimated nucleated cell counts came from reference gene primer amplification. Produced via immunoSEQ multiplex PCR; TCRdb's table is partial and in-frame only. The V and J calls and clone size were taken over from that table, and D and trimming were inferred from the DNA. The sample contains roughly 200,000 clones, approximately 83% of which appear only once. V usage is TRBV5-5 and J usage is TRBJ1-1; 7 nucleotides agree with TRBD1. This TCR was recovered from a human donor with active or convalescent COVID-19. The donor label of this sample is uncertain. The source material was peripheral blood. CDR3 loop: CASSLGFQAGGTEAFF. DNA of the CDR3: TGTGCCAGCAGCCTGGGGTTTCAGGCAGGGGGCACTGAAGCTTTCTTT.